This entry concerns a single TCR beta chain. What it recognizes is unknown. Library preparation (for TCRbeta) was performed with unique molecular identifiers. TCRdb fed the PCR reads into MiXCR, producing one record per CDR3 protein. The data contain a few hundred thousand distinct CDR3 sequences, around 10% of them singletons. This specimen belongs to a study of T-cell reconstitution after alpha-beta-depleted transplantation in children. Findings and limits, study-wide: At one year after transplant, newly produced T cells mostly accounted for T-cell counts and diversity. Several hundred expanded graft clones reportedly were the source of alpha-beta T cells about two months after transplant. Surviving recipient T cells and thymic progenitors accounted for the high day-60 TCRbeta diversity observed in some patients.

This specimen consisted of PBMCs, obtained before TCRalphabeta/CD19-depleted stem cell transplant. The sequence was obtained from a boy under two years old with acute myeloid leukemia, due to receive a stem cell transplant.

This chain's CDR3 is CASSPGPVSYNEQFF. As DNA, the CDR3 is TGTGCCAGCAGCCCTGGGCCGGTTTCCTACAATGAGCAGTTCTTC. The rearrangement joins TRBV7-3 to TRBJ2-1, with D hard to call. Germline values: CDR1 SGHTA, CDR2 FQGTGA. Trimming stripped 5 bases from V and 1 base from J, with 12 bases between. This CDR3 has 15 residues.